Sequencing of this T cell receptor (beta chain) was carried out in a study of CD4+ T cells in melanoma. Regarding the study as a whole: Neoantigen-specific CD4+ T cells in melanoma reportedly had diverse differentiation states. CD8+ T cell, macrophage and B cell function reportedly correlated with neoantigen-specific CD4+ T cells.

Of note for this clone: Its target is not known.

The assay was immunoSEQ multiplex PCR, and TCRdb's table has in-frame clones only and misses some. Of over 130,000 clones listed, around 90% are singletons. The V end was cut by 7 bases, the J end by 3 bases, with 15 bases between. This CDR3 spans 15 amino acids. CDR1 is SNHLY, CDR2 FYNNEI, per germline. V is TRBV2 and J is TRBJ2-2; a weak D match, TRBD1 (7 bases). This clonotype originated in a human donor with melanoma. As DNA, the CDR3 is TGTGCCAGCAACAGACAGGGACTCGACACCGGGGAGCTGTTTTTT. Amino acids: CASNRQGLDTGELFF.